This T cell receptor beta chain was found in a study of blood T cell repertoires in COVID-19. TCRdb's table, derived via immunoSEQ multiplex PCR, lists solely in-frame clones and lacks some. The data contain about 300,000 clones, approximately 85% of them singletons. The ends lost 5 bases at V and 5 bases at J; junction bases unmatched: 2. Germline values: CDR1 SEHNR, CDR2 FQNEAQ (reference sequence). This CDR3 contains 14 residues. Allocation to cohorts depended on clinical history reported by the participants. Source material: PBMCs or T cells enriched from blood (not recorded which). This sequence was found in a young man who had recovered from COVID-19. This rearrangement joins TRBV7-9 to TRBJ1-4; 10 nucleotides align to TRBD1. The CDR3 is CASSQDRGNEKLFF. Written as DNA, the CDR3 is TGTGCCAGCAGCCAGGACAGGGGGAATGAAAAACTGTTTTTT.